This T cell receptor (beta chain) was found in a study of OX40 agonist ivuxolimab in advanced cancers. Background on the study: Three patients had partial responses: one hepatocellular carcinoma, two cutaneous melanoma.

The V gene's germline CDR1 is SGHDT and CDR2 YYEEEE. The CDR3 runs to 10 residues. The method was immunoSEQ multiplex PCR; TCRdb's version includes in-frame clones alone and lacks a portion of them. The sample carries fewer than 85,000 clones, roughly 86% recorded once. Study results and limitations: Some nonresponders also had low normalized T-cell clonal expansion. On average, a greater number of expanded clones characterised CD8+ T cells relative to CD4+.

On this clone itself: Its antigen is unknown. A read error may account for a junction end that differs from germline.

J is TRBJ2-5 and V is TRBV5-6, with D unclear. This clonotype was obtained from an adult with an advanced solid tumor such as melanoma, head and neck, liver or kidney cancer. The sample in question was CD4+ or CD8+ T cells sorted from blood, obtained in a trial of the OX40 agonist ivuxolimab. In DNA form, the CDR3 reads TGTGCCCGCAGCACGGAGACCCAGTACTTC. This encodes CARSTETQYF.